These T cell receptor beta chains were read from a single sample in a study of blood T cell repertoires in COVID-19. Data came from immunoSEQ multiplex PCR; TCRdb stores just in-frame clones and leaves some out. The sample has approximately 94,000 clones, 80% to 95% seen once. Sequenced input: peripheral blood. The source is a woman aged 45-65 years in a cohort sampled during active COVID-19. Each CDR3 is given with its conserved first and last residue. D genes are given only for firm matches. Clone sizes are given selectively: once, few, many, or a class where the clone is expanded.

J,D,V,size,DNA,CDR3
TRBJ2-7,-,TRBV19,-,TGTGCCAGTAGTATAGACACCATGAGGTACGAGCAGTACTTC,CASSIDTMRYEQYF
TRBJ2-4,TRBD1,TRBV6-2/TRBV6-3,-,TGTGCCAGCAGTTGGGACAGATTAGCCAAAAACATTCAGTACTTC,CASSWDRLAKNIQYF
TRBJ2-6,TRBD2,TRBV28,-,TGTGCCAGCAGTGCCAGGACTAGCGGGGACTGGGCCAACGTCCTGACTTTC,CASSARTSGDWANVLTF
TRBJ1-5,-,TRBV19,-,TGTGCCAGTCAGGGACAAGGCAATCAGCCCCAGCATTTT,CASQGQGNQPQHF
TRBJ1-4,-,TRBV6-5,-,TGTGCCAGCGGGCAGGGCGATGAAAAACTGTTTTTT,CASGQGDEKLFF
TRBJ1-2,-,TRBV10-3,-,TGTGCCATCACCCCCGGCCAAACAGTAAACTATGGCTACACCTTC,CAITPGQTVNYGYTF
TRBJ2-7,TRBD1,TRBV5-1,-,TGCGCCAGCAGCTTGGGACAGGGCTTGGACGAGCAGTACTTC,CASSLGQGLDEQYF
TRBJ1-1,TRBD1,TRBV5-4,-,TGTGCCAGCAGCTTGAGACAGGGTGAAGCTTTCTTT,CASSLRQGEAFF
TRBJ1-1,-,TRBV9,-,TGTGCCAGCAGCGCGACGGGGAACACTGAAGCTTTCTTT,CASSATGNTEAFF
TRBJ1-2,TRBD1,TRBV6-5,-,TGTGCCAGCAGTCCACAGGGGTACGGCTACACCTTC,CASSPQGYGYTF
TRBJ2-7,TRBD1,TRBV5-6,-,TGTGCCAGCAGCTTTCTCTCGGGACAGACCTACGAGCAGTACTTC,CASSFLSGQTYEQYF
TRBJ1-1,TRBD1,TRBV29-1,-,TGCAGCGTCGTTACAGGGGTGCACACTGAAGCTTTCTTT,CSVVTGVHTEAFF
TRBJ1-2,-,TRBV6-1,-,TGTGCCAGCAGTGAAGCCCACAGGGACGGCTACACCTTC,CASSEAHRDGYTF
TRBJ1-2,-,TRBV7-9,-,TGTGCCAGCAGCTTAGGGTCCGGGGGTAATGGCTACACCTTC,CASSLGSGGNGYTF
TRBJ2-7,TRBD1,TRBV5-1,-,TGCGCCAGCAGGTGGACAGGGGAATCCTACGAGCAGTACTTC,CASRWTGESYEQYF
TRBJ2-5,-,TRBV6-6,few,TGTGCCAGCAGTTACTCCGGGAACCAAGAGACCCAGTACTTC,CASSYSGNQETQYF
TRBJ2-3,-,TRBV5-1,-,TGCGCCAGCAGCTCGGAGGTTTTTAGCACAGATACGCAGTATTTT,CASSSEVFSTDTQYF
TRBJ1-5,-,TRBV18,-,TGTGCCAGCACTCAGGCTGGGAGCAATCAGCCCCAGCATTTT,CASTQAGSNQPQHF
TRBJ1-2,-,TRBV10-2,-,TGCGCCAGCAGTGAGTCATCGGGTCGTCCCTCCTATGGCTACACCTTC,CASSESSGRPSYGYTF
TRBJ1-6,TRBD1,TRBV7-6,-,TGTGCCAGCAGCAACTTCACAGGGGGCTTAAGGAATTCACCCCTCCACTTT,CASSNFTGGLRNSPLHF
TRBJ2-5,TRBD1,TRBV6-5,-,TGTGCCAGCAGTTCCCAAACAGGGGGCGAAGGAGAGACCCAGTACTTC,CASSSQTGGEGETQYF
TRBJ2-2,TRBD1,TRBV6-5,-,TGTGCCAGCAGACAGGGACAGCCGAACACCGGGGAGCTGTTTTTT,CASRQGQPNTGELFF
TRBJ1-1,-,TRBV18,-,TGTGCCAGCTCACCCAGACGGGGGAGACAGATGAACACTGAAGCTTTCTTT,CASSPRRGRQMNTEAFF
TRBJ2-5,TRBD2,TRBV5-4,-,TGTGCCAGCAGCTTTAAGCTAGCGGGCCAAGAGACCCAGTACTTC,CASSFKLAGQETQYF
TRBJ2-5,-,TRBV6-5,once,TGTGCCAGCAGATCAGACTCCGAGACCCAGTACTTC,CASRSDSETQYF
TRBJ2-7,-,TRBV2,few,TGTGCCAGCAACAGGGCCTACGAGCAGTACTTC,CASNRAYEQYF
TRBJ2-7,TRBD1,TRBV6-5,-,TGTGCCAGCAGTTCGGGACAGATCTACGAGCAGTACTTC,CASSSGQIYEQYF
TRBJ1-2,TRBD1,TRBV6-1,-,TGTGCCAGCAGTGAAACCCCAGGGGGCCACTATGGCTACACCTTC,CASSETPGGHYGYTF
TRBJ2-3,-,TRBV4-1,-,TGCGCCAGCAGCCTAGACTCTTTGGGGAGTGATACGCAGTATTTT,CASSLDSLGSDTQYF
TRBJ2-7,-,TRBV12-3/TRBV12-4,-,TGTGCCAGCAGTTTAGAGGGGTACGAGCAGTACTTC,CASSLEGYEQYF
TRBJ2-1,TRBD2,TRBV5-1,-,TGCGCCAGCAGCCCGGGGACTAGCGGGGGGGCCTACAATGAGCAGTTCTTC,CASSPGTSGGAYNEQFF
TRBJ1-2,-,TRBV19,-,TGTGCCAGTACTAAAGGACAGACCTCCCGCGGCTACACCTTC,CASTKGQTSRGYTF
TRBJ2-1,-,TRBV6-5,-,TGTGCCACCCGAAGGGGCGGGAAGGGCAATGAGCAGTTCTTC,CATRRGGKGNEQFF
TRBJ2-1,TRBD2,TRBV5-6,once,TGTGCCAGCAGCTTGGTGGCTAGCGGACCTTTCAATGAGCAGTTCTTC,CASSLVASGPFNEQFF
TRBJ1-2,-,TRBV7-9,once,TGTGCCAGCAGCTTAGGGAGGGCAGGGCCCTTGAGCTATGGCTACACCTTC,CASSLGRAGPLSYGYTF
TRBJ1-2,TRBD1,TRBV2,-,TGTGCCAGCAGTGATTGGGGGACGGGCAGGGGGCTTAATGGCTACACCTTC,CASSDWGTGRGLNGYTF
TRBJ2-1,TRBD2,TRBV5-1,-,TGCGCCAGCAGCAACGGGGGGGCCGAAGGTTTGAATGAGCAGTTCTTC,CASSNGGAEGLNEQFF
TRBJ2-1,TRBD2,TRBV6-4,-,TGTGCCAGCAGTGACTCGAGTAGCGGGACTGACTACAATGAGCAGTTCTTC,CASSDSSSGTDYNEQFF
TRBJ2-7,-,TRBV18,-,TGTGCCAGCTCACCCGGGGTTGGGGACTCCTACGAGCAGTACTTC,CASSPGVGDSYEQYF
TRBJ2-1,-,TRBV18,once,TGTGCCAGCTCAACGCTAGCTGACAATGAGCAGTTCTTC,CASSTLADNEQFF